Presented here are 6 T cell receptor beta chains from one specimen sequenced in a study of blood T cell repertoires in COVID-19. Profiled with immunoSEQ multiplex PCR; TCRdb holds only in-frame clones, not every one. The data contain approximately 170,000 clones, approximately 85% of them seen just once; the ten biggest clones take up approximately 1.3%. Sequencing was carried out using peripheral blood. These receptors were obtained from a man in his sixties who had recovered from COVID-19.

The V and J genes are TRBV5-8 and TRBJ2-3, with no clear D. V dropped 0 bases and J dropped 0 bases, with 8 bases sitting between them. Germline CDR1 SGHTS, CDR2 YDEGEE. CDR3 length equals 15 residues. The CDR3 is CASSLEAPSTDTQYF. The CDR3 nucleotides read TGTGCCAGCAGCTTGGAAGCTCCCAGCACAGATACGCAGTATTTT. The variable domain in full, completed from reference TRBV5-8 and TRBJ2-3, reads EAGVTQSPTHLIKTRGQQATLRCSPISGHTSVYWYQQALGLGLQFLLWYDEGEERNRGNFPPRFSGRQFPNYSSELNVNALELEDSALYLCASSLEAPSTDTQYFGPGTRLTVL.

The rearrangement joins TRBV11-1 to TRBJ2-1; D gene ambiguous. Trimming cost V 3 bases and J 9 bases, with 9 bases left between them. Germline CDR1 is SGHAT and CDR2 is FQDESV (reference sequence). The CDR3 spans 12 residues. The CDR3 nucleotides read TGTGCCAGCAGCTTCCCCCCCGGTGAGCAGTTCTTC. Translation gives CASSFPPGEQFF.

The V gene is TRBV7-8, the J gene TRBJ2-3, with 9 bases fitting TRBD1. After removal of 8 bases from V and 3 bases from J, the junction contained 6 bases not matched to a gene. The V gene's germline CDR1 is SGHVS and CDR2 FQNEAQ. This CDR3 has 14 residues. CDR3 region: CASGDRVLTDTQYF. Here the CDR3 DNA reads TGTGCCAGCGGGGACAGGGTGCTAACAGATACGCAGTATTTT.

V usage is TRBV15 and J usage is TRBJ1-4; possible D gene TRBD1, 6 bases. The CDR3 length is 16 residues. V dropped 0 bases and J dropped 3 bases, with 11 bases sitting between them. Germline V gene sequence: CDR1 LNHNV, CDR2 YYDKDF (reference sequence). The DNA for the CDR3 is TGTGCCACCAGCAGAGATGAAGACAGGTCTAATGAAAAACTGTTTTTT. Protein product: CATSRDEDRSNEKLFF.

The chain carries TRBV19 and TRBJ1-4; 8 nucleotides align to TRBD1. Germline V lookup: CDR1 LNHDA, CDR2 SQIVND (reference sequence). Trimming cost V 4 bases and J 4 bases; bases outside gene matches: 2. The CDR3 covers 14 residues. In DNA, the CDR3 is TGTGCCAGTAGTACCGGACAGGGTAATGAAAAACTGTTTTTT. Protein sequence: CASSTGQGNEKLFF. The full variable domain, completed using reference TRBV19 and TRBJ1-4, is DGGITQSPKYLFRKEGQNVTLSCEQNLNHDAMYWYRQDPGQGLRLIYYSQIVNDFQKGDIAEGYSVSREKKESFPLTVTSAQKNPTAFYLCASSTGQGNEKLFFGSGTQLSVL.

This clone is a singleton in its sample. The V gene is TRBV19, the J gene TRBJ2-7; D is perhaps TRBD2 (6 bases). The germline gives CDR1 LNHDA, CDR2 SQIVND (reference sequence). The V and J ends lost 5 bases and 6 bases respectively, with 11 bases between them. CDR3 size: 12 residues. CDR3 in amino acids: CASSPSGVEQYF. In DNA, the CDR3 is TGTGCCAGTAGTCCGTCGGGGGTCGAGCAGTACTTC. Supplemented by reference TRBV19 and TRBJ2-7, the full variable domain reads DGGITQSPKYLFRKEGQNVTLSCEQNLNHDAMYWYRQDPGQGLRLIYYSQIVNDFQKGDIAEGYSVSREKKESFPLTVTSAQKNPTAFYLCASSPSGVEQYFGPGTRLTVT.